These T cell receptor beta chains were read from a single sample in a study of blood T cell repertoires in COVID-19. The method was immunoSEQ multiplex PCR; TCRdb's version includes in-frame clones alone and lacks a portion of them. The sample holds roughly 200,000 clones; approximately 91% are singletons and the top ten take around 6.6%. The sequenced sample was peripheral blood. The origin of the receptors is a woman aged 40-49 years who had recovered from COVID-19. The CDR3 runs from the conserved cysteine through the conserved F or W. The order of the fields is J gene, V gene, D gene, clone size, CDR3 protein, CDR3 DNA. D genes are given only for firm matches. Part of the rows lack a size; the others show once, few, many or a class for expanded clones.

j_gene: TRBJ2-5; v_gene: TRBV2; d_gene: .; abundance: .; CDR3aa: CASTRGAIRQETQYF; CDR3nt: TGTGCCAGCACCCGTGGGGCGATCCGACAAGAGACCCAGTACTTC
j_gene: TRBJ2-7; v_gene: TRBV18; d_gene: .; abundance: .; CDR3aa: CASSPSDEQYF; CDR3nt: TGTGCCAGCTCACCCTCGGACGAGCAGTACTTC
j_gene: TRBJ1-1; v_gene: TRBV20-1; d_gene: .; abundance: .; CDR3aa: CSASRPGIDTEAFF; CDR3nt: TGCAGTGCTAGTCGTCCAGGGATTGACACTGAAGCTTTCTTT
j_gene: TRBJ2-3; v_gene: TRBV4-2; d_gene: .; abundance: .; CDR3aa: CASSRQGTDTQYF; CDR3nt: TGTGCCAGCAGCCGCCAGGGCACAGATACGCAGTATTTT
j_gene: TRBJ1-2; v_gene: TRBV3-1/TRBV3-2; d_gene: TRBD1; abundance: .; CDR3aa: CASSYDTGTGDGYTF; CDR3nt: TGTGCCAGCAGCTATGACACCGGGACAGGTGATGGCTACACCTTC
j_gene: TRBJ2-1; v_gene: TRBV24-1; d_gene: TRBD2; abundance: .; CDR3aa: CATSPTSGRANEQFF; CDR3nt: TGTGCCACCAGCCCGACTAGCGGGAGGGCTAATGAGCAGTTCTTC
j_gene: TRBJ1-6; v_gene: TRBV12-3/TRBV12-4; d_gene: .; abundance: .; CDR3aa: CASSTGNNSPLHF; CDR3nt: TGTGCCAGCAGTACAGGGAACAATTCACCCCTCCACTTT
j_gene: TRBJ2-2; v_gene: TRBV19; d_gene: TRBD1; abundance: .; CDR3aa: CASSIGTGITGELFF; CDR3nt: TGTGCCAGTAGTATAGGGACAGGGATTACCGGGGAGCTGTTTTTT
j_gene: TRBJ2-1; v_gene: TRBV30; d_gene: TRBD2; abundance: .; CDR3aa: CAWTSGSYNEQFF; CDR3nt: TGTGCCTGGACTAGCGGGAGCTACAATGAGCAGTTCTTC
j_gene: TRBJ2-1; v_gene: TRBV5-1; d_gene: .; abundance: .; CDR3aa: CASSLAGLASDEQFF; CDR3nt: TGCGCCAGCAGCTTGGCCGGGCTAGCTTCGGATGAGCAGTTCTTC
j_gene: TRBJ2-3; v_gene: TRBV4-2; d_gene: .; abundance: .; CDR3aa: CASSHNRIAVLGADTQYF; CDR3nt: TGTGCCAGCAGCCACAACAGGATAGCGGTACTCGGGGCAGATACGCAGTATTTT
j_gene: TRBJ2-7; v_gene: TRBV6-5; d_gene: TRBD2; abundance: .; CDR3aa: CASSPLAGSYEQYF; CDR3nt: TGTGCCAGCAGTCCTCTAGCGGGGTCCTACGAGCAGTACTTC
j_gene: TRBJ1-1; v_gene: TRBV6-5; d_gene: .; abundance: .; CDR3aa: CASSYGGGRNEAFF; CDR3nt: TGTGCCAGCAGTTACGGGGGGGGGCGCAATGAAGCTTTCTTT
j_gene: TRBJ1-2; v_gene: TRBV19; d_gene: .; abundance: .; CDR3aa: CASSHRGEVYGYTF; CDR3nt: TGTGCCAGTAGCCATCGGGGGGAGGTCTATGGCTACACCTTC
j_gene: TRBJ2-1; v_gene: TRBV4-3; d_gene: .; abundance: once; CDR3aa: CASSQEGDSSYNEQFF; CDR3nt: TGCGCCAGCAGCCAAGAAGGGGATAGCTCCTACAATGAGCAGTTCTTC
j_gene: TRBJ1-2; v_gene: TRBV7-2; d_gene: TRBD1; abundance: once; CDR3aa: CASSSTQGARYGYTF; CDR3nt: TGTGCCAGCAGCTCCACCCAGGGGGCGCGCTATGGCTACACCTTC
j_gene: TRBJ1-6; v_gene: TRBV7-9; d_gene: .; abundance: few; CDR3aa: CASSLERGLSPLHF; CDR3nt: TGTGCCAGCAGCTTAGAGCGGGGGCTTTCACCCCTCCACTTT
j_gene: TRBJ2-7; v_gene: TRBV2; d_gene: TRBD1; abundance: .; CDR3aa: CASRLGTEVYEQYF; CDR3nt: TGTGCCAGCAGGCTCGGGACAGAGGTCTACGAGCAGTACTTC
j_gene: TRBJ2-1; v_gene: TRBV19; d_gene: .; abundance: .; CDR3aa: CASSRDSIYNEQFF; CDR3nt: TGTGCCAGTAGTCGGGACTCCATCTACAATGAGCAGTTCTTC
j_gene: TRBJ2-3; v_gene: TRBV7-9; d_gene: TRBD1; abundance: once; CDR3aa: CASSFTSGQGDTDTQYF; CDR3nt: TGTGCCAGCAGCTTTACCTCGGGACAGGGGGACACAGATACGCAGTATTTT
j_gene: TRBJ2-6; v_gene: TRBV19; d_gene: .; abundance: .; CDR3aa: CASSIYSSGANVLTF; CDR3nt: TGTGCCAGTAGTATTTATAGCTCTGGGGCCAACGTCCTGACTTTC
j_gene: TRBJ2-1; v_gene: TRBV3-1/TRBV3-2; d_gene: .; abundance: .; CDR3aa: CASSQDGPLANTLYNEQFF; CDR3nt: TGTGCCAGCAGCCAAGACGGGCCTCTAGCGAACACCCTCTACAATGAGCAGTTCTTC
j_gene: TRBJ1-1; v_gene: TRBV3-1/TRBV3-2; d_gene: .; abundance: .; CDR3aa: CASSATLVRRKNTEAFF; CDR3nt: TGTGCCAGCAGCGCCACTCTCGTTAGGCGGAAGAACACTGAAGCTTTCTTT
j_gene: TRBJ2-1; v_gene: TRBV28; d_gene: TRBD2; abundance: .; CDR3aa: CASSTSGRVVNEQFF; CDR3nt: TGTGCCAGCAGCACTAGCGGGAGGGTTGTCAATGAGCAGTTCTTC
j_gene: TRBJ2-3; v_gene: TRBV3-1/TRBV3-2; d_gene: TRBD2; abundance: once; CDR3aa: CASRETGTSGMTDTQYF; CDR3nt: TGTGCCAGCAGGGAAACCGGGACTAGCGGGATGACAGATACGCAGTATTTT
j_gene: TRBJ2-3; v_gene: TRBV19; d_gene: TRBD2; abundance: .; CDR3aa: CASSKAGGRSTDTQYF; CDR3nt: TGTGCCAGTAGTAAGGCGGGAGGGAGAAGCACAGATACGCAGTATTTT
j_gene: TRBJ2-7; v_gene: TRBV18; d_gene: .; abundance: few; CDR3aa: CASAINGAEISYEQYF; CDR3nt: TGTGCCAGCGCAATTAATGGGGCAGAAATTTCCTACGAGCAGTACTTC
j_gene: TRBJ1-3; v_gene: TRBV7-2; d_gene: .; abundance: .; CDR3aa: CASSLGHGGDTIYF; CDR3nt: TGTGCCAGCAGCTTAGGGCACGGCGGGGACACCATATATTTT
j_gene: TRBJ2-5; v_gene: TRBV18; d_gene: .; abundance: .; CDR3aa: CASLLQETQYF; CDR3nt: TGTGCCAGCTTACTTCAAGAGACCCAGTACTTC
j_gene: TRBJ1-1; v_gene: TRBV9; d_gene: .; abundance: .; CDR3aa: CASSVVPGEAFF; CDR3nt: TGTGCCAGCAGCGTAGTTCCAGGGGAGGCTTTCTTT
j_gene: TRBJ1-2; v_gene: TRBV5-6; d_gene: TRBD1; abundance: .; CDR3aa: CASSRRTGISGYTF; CDR3nt: TGTGCCAGCAGCCGGAGGACAGGGATCTCTGGCTACACCTTC
j_gene: TRBJ2-7; v_gene: TRBV5-1; d_gene: .; abundance: .; CDR3aa: CASSPSGYEQYF; CDR3nt: TGCGCCAGCAGCCCCTCCGGCTACGAGCAGTACTTC
j_gene: TRBJ1-2; v_gene: TRBV19; d_gene: TRBD1; abundance: .; CDR3aa: CASTGGISGYTF; CDR3nt: TGTGCCAGCACAGGGGGAATAAGTGGCTACACCTTC
j_gene: TRBJ2-1; v_gene: TRBV5-8; d_gene: .; abundance: once; CDR3aa: CASSGSGRYNEQFF; CDR3nt: TGTGCCAGCAGCGGTAGCGGACGCTACAATGAGCAGTTCTTC
j_gene: TRBJ1-6; v_gene: TRBV21-1; d_gene: .; abundance: .; CDR3aa: CAAYRGGLNSPLHF; CDR3nt: TGTGCCGCCTACCGGGGGGGACTTAATTCACCCCTCCACTTT
j_gene: TRBJ2-2; v_gene: TRBV5-1; d_gene: .; abundance: .; CDR3aa: CASSLGFGDTGELFF; CDR3nt: TGCGCCAGCAGCCTGGGTTTTGGAGACACCGGGGAGCTGTTTTTT
j_gene: TRBJ1-5; v_gene: TRBV2; d_gene: TRBD1; abundance: .; CDR3aa: CASRVTGGNQPQHF; CDR3nt: TGTGCCAGCAGGGTTACAGGGGGCAATCAGCCCCAGCATTTT
j_gene: TRBJ2-1; v_gene: TRBV2; d_gene: TRBD2; abundance: .; CDR3aa: CASRQNAGTSGENEQFF; CDR3nt: TGTGCCAGCAGGCAAAACGCCGGGACTAGCGGGGAAAATGAGCAGTTCTTC
j_gene: TRBJ2-3; v_gene: TRBV27; d_gene: TRBD2; abundance: .; CDR3aa: CASSFGTSGTDTQYF; CDR3nt: TGTGCCAGCAGTTTCGGAACTAGCGGCACAGATACGCAGTATTTT
j_gene: TRBJ1-4; v_gene: TRBV6-1; d_gene: .; abundance: .; CDR3aa: CASSELQRNEKLFF; CDR3nt: TGTGCCAGCAGTGAACTACAGCGGAATGAAAAACTGTTTTTT
j_gene: TRBJ2-1; v_gene: TRBV5-8; d_gene: TRBD2; abundance: .; CDR3aa: CASSFFTSGRISSYNEQFF; CDR3nt: TGTGCCAGCAGCTTTTTTACTAGCGGGAGAATCAGCTCCTACAATGAGCAGTTCTTC
j_gene: TRBJ2-4; v_gene: TRBV19; d_gene: .; abundance: .; CDR3aa: CASNGLAKNIQYF; CDR3nt: TGTGCCAGTAATGGACTAGCCAAAAACATTCAGTACTTC
j_gene: TRBJ2-7; v_gene: TRBV3-1/TRBV3-2; d_gene: TRBD2; abundance: .; CDR3aa: CASSLGLAGSLYEQYF; CDR3nt: TGTGCCAGCAGCCTCGGACTAGCGGGATCCCTCTACGAGCAGTACTTC
j_gene: TRBJ2-3; v_gene: TRBV29-1; d_gene: .; abundance: .; CDR3aa: CSAGDPDTQYF; CDR3nt: TGCAGCGCCGGGGATCCAGATACGCAGTATTTT
j_gene: TRBJ2-2; v_gene: TRBV29-1; d_gene: TRBD1; abundance: .; CDR3aa: CSVDTGGGGELFF; CDR3nt: TGCAGCGTAGACACAGGGGGCGGCGGGGAGCTGTTTTTT
j_gene: TRBJ2-1; v_gene: TRBV14; d_gene: .; abundance: few; CDR3aa: CASSHEGLILNNEQFF; CDR3nt: TGTGCCAGCAGCCACGAGGGACTGATCCTAAACAATGAGCAGTTCTTC